The 5 T cell receptor beta chains below all came from one sample that was sequenced in a study of blood T cell repertoires in COVID-19. TCRdb keeps only in-frame clones here, not all; method: immunoSEQ multiplex PCR. The sample comprises 110,000 to 150,000 clones, 86% of which are singletons, and approximately 4.5% rests with the top ten. The sequencing sample was made of PBMCs or T cells enriched from blood (not recorded which). The receptors were gathered from a man in his fifties or sixties who had recovered from COVID-19.

This clone was picked up one time. The chain carries TRBV4-2 and TRBJ2-3; D may be TRBD1 (5 bases). This CDR3 contains 15 residues. V lost 0 bases to trimming and J lost 1 base, with 8 bases between them. Germline-derived CDR1 and CDR2 are LGHNA and YNFKEQ. Here the CDR3 DNA reads TGTGCCAGCAGCCAAGATGGGGCAGGCACAGATACGCAGTATTTT. Translation gives CASSQDGAGTDTQYF.

V usage is TRBV28 and J usage is TRBJ1-2, with TRBD1 identical over 9 bases. Germline assignment: CDR1 MDHEN and CDR2 SYDVKM. V dropped 4 bases and J dropped 8; count of bases not matched to a gene: 8. The CDR3 covers 14 residues. CDR3 sequence (DNA): TGTGCCAGCAGTTCGGGACAGGGTCCGGAGGGCTACACCTTC. The encoded protein is CASSSGQGPEGYTF.

The chain couples TRBV18 to TRBJ2-3; possible D gene TRBD2, 5 bases. This CDR3 is 14 amino acids long. The germline V gene encodes CDR1 KGHSH and CDR2 LQKENI. V lost 5 bases and J lost 2, with 11 bases in between. This CDR3 is CASSISGFTDTQYF. As DNA, the CDR3 is TGTGCCAGCTCAATATCGGGGTTCACAGATACGCAGTATTTT.

The CDR3 DNA reads as TGTGCCAGCAGCTCACTGACAGGGGGGAACACTGAAGCTTTCTTT. This gives the protein CASSSLTGGNTEAFF. V is TRBV11-2 and J is TRBJ1-1, with 9 bases that match TRBD1. The germline CDR1 and CDR2 sequences are SGHAT and FQNNGV. Trimming cost V 4 bases and J 1 base; bases outside gene matches: 4. The CDR3 covers 15 residues. Full variable domain (missing parts from reference TRBV11-2 and TRBJ1-1): EAGVAQSPRYKIIEKRQSVAFWCNPISGHATLYWYQQILGQGPKLLIQFQNNGVVDDSQLPKDRFSAERLKGVDSTLKIQPAKLEDSAVYLCASSSLTGGNTEAFFGQGTRLTVV.

The V gene is TRBV5-1, the J gene TRBJ1-3; D may be TRBD1 (5 bases). Germline loops: CDR1 SGHRS, CDR2 YFSETQ. V was clipped by 4 bases and J by 6 bases, with 17 bases between them. This CDR3 region has 15 residues. The CDR3 loop reads CASSVDSPGLNTIYF. The CDR3 coding sequence is TGCGCCAGCAGCGTAGACAGTCCCGGGCTAAACACCATATATTTT.